This record looks at one T cell receptor (beta chain) sequence and its context. The antigen remains unidentified. The sample has other DNA sequences that encode this CDR3 too. The V and J ends lost 6 bases and 3 bases respectively, with 12 bases between them. CDR3 length: 13 amino acids. From germline, CDR1 is SGHRS and CDR2 YFSETQ. The data were obtained in a study of shared clonotypes between healthy human individuals. Overall study findings and caveats: A handful of donors shared about 4.5% of their naive CD4 clonotypes.

Clones were sequenced by immunoSEQ multiplex PCR, and TCRdb holds only the in-frame ones, with some missing. The profile shows about 2.3 million clones, 85% to 95% of them singletons. Input material: naive CD4+ T cells from PBMCs. Subset of the sample: CD45RA+ positively selected. The source of this sequence is a man aged 18 to 35 in good health. Some clones in this sample may be carry-over from other donors' samples. V usage is TRBV5-1 and J usage is TRBJ1-2; D is possibly TRBD1 (5 bases). The CDR3 is CASTFGGDYGYTF. The CDR3 nucleotides are TGCGCCAGCACGTTTGGGGGAGACTATGGCTACACCTTC.